Reported below is one T cell receptor (beta chain). This sample was included in a study of PD-L1 blockade in urothelial cancer. Study details: At 6 weeks and at 3 weeks (second dose) after treatment start, blood was analyzed.

The time point was: pretreatment peripheral blood. TCRdb's table, derived via immunoSEQ multiplex PCR, lists solely in-frame clones and lacks some. The top ten clones hold roughly 5% of a sample with more than 55,000 clones, roughly 79% of them seen once. The CDR3 covers 14 residues. In germline, CDR1 is SGHRS, CDR2 YFSETQ. The ends lost 4 bases at V and 9 bases at J; junction bases unmatched: 10. The chain recombines TRBV5-1 with TRBJ2-1; TRBD1 agrees at 7 bases. This receptor was obtained from a man in his sixties or seventies with urothelial cancer. This specimen consisted of PBMCs, obtained around atezolizumab (anti-PD-L1) treatment. CDR3 in amino acids: CASSQGQVSGEQFF. DNA for the CDR3: TGCGCCAGCAGCCAAGGACAGGTCTCGGGTGAGCAGTTCTTC. Full variable domain (outside the CDR3, taken from reference TRBV5-1 and TRBJ2-1): KAGVTQTPRYLIKTRGQQVTLSCSPISGHRSVSWYQQTPGQGLQFLFEYFSETQRNKGNFPGRFSGRQFSNSRSEMNVSTLELGDSALYLCASSQGQVSGEQFFGPGTRLTVL.